Listed here are 12 T cell receptor beta chains from one sample, sequenced in a study of CD8+ T cells in alopecia areata (dated by TCRdb to the late 2010s). The time point label of this sample denotes: baseline before oral tofacitinib. Libraries were constructed by the immunoSEQ multiplex PCR assay. To provide template for TCR sequencing, every sample had RNA extracted and reverse transcribed into cDNA. TCRdb provides this immuneACCESS table in a form limited to in-frame rearrangements. Some clones are lacking; in checked studies, under half of them reflect an unresolved V gene, and why the rest are absent is not known. The sample has 150,000 to 200,000 clones on record, 59% of them singletons. Jointly, the top ten make up 14% to 15% of the sample. The sequencing here drew on CD4+ T cells sorted from blood, taken at week 0. Receptors were obtained from a human donor with alopecia areata.

This clone was seen just once. The chain uses TRBV6-4 and TRBJ2-2; 10 nucleotides match TRBD1. The CDR3 is 14 residues long. The junction had 8 bases not matched to a gene; V was cut back by 5 bases and J by 11 bases. Germline CDR1 and CDR2: MRHNA and SNTAGT. CDR3 loop: CASSPDRGALELFF. The CDR3 DNA reads TGTGCCAGCAGTCCGGACAGGGGGGCCTTAGAGCTGTTTTTT.

This clone was observed a few times. V gene TRBV30 combines with J gene TRBJ1-2; D uncertain. V lost 0 bases to trimming and J lost 4 bases, with 12 bases between them. The CDR3 sequence is 14 residues long. CDR1 and CDR2 (germline): GTSNPN, SVGIG (reference sequence). CDR3: CAWSVERRVYGYTF. The CDR3 DNA is TGTGCCTGGAGTGTCGAAAGAAGAGTCTATGGCTACACCTTC. Full variable domain (rest looked up from reference TRBV30 and TRBJ1-2): SQTIHQWPATLVQPVGSPLSLECTVEGTSNPNLYWYRQAAGRGLQLLFYSVGIGQISSEVPQNLSASRPQDRQFILSSKKLLLSDSGFYLCAWSVERRVYGYTFGSGTRLTVV.

This clone has only a few counts. This sequence joins TRBV23-1 and TRBJ2-3; 9 bases align to TRBD2. TRBV23-1 is flagged as an ORF with uncertain function. The CDR3 is 18 residues long. The junction had 15 bases not matched to a gene; V was cut back by 6 bases and J by 2 bases. The DNA for the CDR3 is TGCGCCAGCAGCCCGAGGACCAGCGGGGGGAAATACACAGATACGCAGTATTTT. Translated, it gives CASSPRTSGGKYTDTQYF.

The CDR3 region is CAWKQGNYNSPLHF. The DNA for the CDR3 is TGTGCCTGGAAACAGGGAAACTATAATTCACCCCTCCACTTT. J is TRBJ1-6 and V is TRBV30; tentative D call: TRBD1 (6 bases). The length of the CDR3 is 14 residues. The ends were cut back, 4 bases at V and 3 bases at J, with 10 bases in the middle. Germline CDR1 and CDR2: GTSNPN and SVGIG (reference sequence).

The chain combines TRBV29-1 with TRBJ2-5, with D possibly TRBD1 on 6 matching bases. Germline assignment: CDR1 SQVTM and CDR2 ANQGSEA. V was clipped by 3 bases and J by 2 bases, with 13 bases between them. The CDR3 runs to 14 residues. Written as DNA, the CDR3 is TGCAGCGTTGAGGTGCAGGGGCGACAAGAGACCCAGTACTTC. This sequence encodes CSVEVQGRQETQYF. Together with reference TRBV29-1 and TRBJ2-5, the CDR3 gives the full variable domain: SAVISQKPSRDICQRGTSLTIQCQVDSQVTMMFWYRQQPGQSLTLIATANQGSEATYESGFVIDKFPISRPNLTFSTLTVSNMSPEDSSIYLCSVEVQGRQETQYFGPGTRLLVL.

This chain uses TRBV2 with TRBJ2-7, with D perhaps given as TRBD1 or TRBD2 (5 bases each). The CDR3 has 14 amino acids. Trimming took 6 bases from V and 5 from J, leaving 17 bases between them. CDR1 and CDR2 from the germline V gene are SNHLY and FYNNEI. CDR3 DNA: TGTGCCAGCAGATTAAGGACAATCGGGGACGAGCAGTACTTC. This encodes CASRLRTIGDEQYF.

The genes are TRBV6-6 and TRBJ2-7, with unresolved D. There are 12 residues in the CDR3. Trimming shortened V by 6 bases and J by 5 bases, and 11 bases separated the two germline ends. CDR1 and CDR2 (germline): MNHNY, SVGAGI (reference sequence). The CDR3 DNA reads TGTGCCAGCAGCCCCAGTCTGGACGAGCAGTACTTC. This gives the protein CASSPSLDEQYF.

The chain uses TRBV10-3 and TRBJ2-4; D gene ambiguous. The ends were cut back, 0 bases at V and 8 bases at J, with 8 bases in the middle. Germline V gene data show CDR1 as ENHRY and CDR2 as SYGVKD. The CDR3 runs 13 residues. CDR3 sequence (DNA): TGTGCCATCAGTGAGTCCAGGTTGGACATTCAGTACTTC. It codes for CAISESRLDIQYF.

The V gene is TRBV30, the J gene TRBJ1-5; no firm D call. Germline CDR1 reads GTSNPN; CDR2 reads SVGIG (reference sequence). The V end was cut by 0 bases, the J end by 11 bases, with 20 bases between. The CDR3 sequence is 15 residues long. CDR3 sequence: CAWSVMGASVSAQHF. The CDR3 nucleotides are TGTGCCTGGAGTGTGATGGGAGCTTCTGTATCGGCCCAGCATTTT.

The genes are TRBV29-1 and TRBJ2-1, with D perhaps assigned TRBD1 or TRBD2 (6 bases each). V was trimmed by 6 bases and J by 6 bases, leaving 18 bases between them. The CDR3 has 14 amino acids. In germline, CDR1 is SQVTM, CDR2 ANQGSEA. CDR3 sequence: CSVVRDPGANEQFF. As DNA, the CDR3 is TGCAGCGTCGTCCGGGACCCGGGGGCCAATGAGCAGTTCTTC.

V and J are TRBV6-5 and TRBJ1-4, with 12 bases that match TRBD1. The CDR3 length is 15 residues. In germline, CDR1 is MNHEY, CDR2 SVGAGI. Trimming removed 5 bases from V and 6 bases from J; junction bases left unmatched: 4. The chain's CDR3 is CASSPGTGGYEKLFF. The CDR3 DNA reads TGTGCCAGCAGTCCCGGGACAGGGGGCTATGAAAAACTGTTTTTT.

The rearrangement uses TRBV27 and TRBJ2-3; D remains ambiguous. The CDR3 covers 10 residues. Germline V gene sequence: CDR1 MNHEY, CDR2 SMNVEV (reference sequence). The V end was cut by 7 bases, the J end by 4 bases, with 3 bases between. The CDR3 region is CASMADTQYF. CDR3 nucleotide sequence: TGTGCCAGCATGGCAGATACGCAGTATTTT.